Listed below are T cell receptor beta chains from one sample, sequenced in a study of T cells expressing NK-cell markers. Reanalyzing the 5' RACE reads, TCRdb keeps one entry per CDR3 protein, without DNA. Its listing shows roughly 110,000 distinct CDR3 sequences. What was sequenced was blood T cells: a sorted CD56 or NKG2C T cell subset, CD4+ or CD8+ T cells, or bulk PBMC T cells (not recorded which). All receptors derive from a woman between 18 and 75 years old in good health. The CDR3 runs from the conserved cysteine through the conserved F or W.

J	V	CDR3
TRBJ2-7	TRBV28	CASGLGSSYEQYF
TRBJ1-5	TRBV6-1	CASTGGTVSNQPQHF
TRBJ2-7	TRBV29-1	CSVEGTQEQYF
TRBJ2-1	TRBV25-1	CASSGREPYNEQFF
TRBJ2-3	TRBV12-3/TRBV12-4	CASSSSGGLAGVWPDTQYF
TRBJ2-7	TRBV29-1	CSVSGLAEYEQYF
TRBJ2-5	TRBV6-1	CASSPPPRGETQYF
TRBJ1-5	TRBV6-5	CASSFRQGFNQPQHF
TRBJ1-1	TRBV19	CASSTRDGYEAFF
TRBJ2-2	TRBV20-1	CSAARSPLAGGPSLAGELFF
TRBJ2-1	TRBV4-3	CASSQGLAVEQFF
TRBJ2-6	TRBV7-6	CASSLDAGANVLTF
TRBJ2-1	TRBV2	CASRPGLAGDEQFF
TRBJ2-1	TRBV7-3	CASSPTGQGYEQFF
TRBJ1-2	TRBV6-1	CASSEWWGSTGGYTF
TRBJ1-1	TRBV7-6	CASSLGLDRGTEAFF
TRBJ2-2	TRBV7-2	CASPITGELFF
TRBJ2-1	TRBV20-1	CSATWASGRLGYNEQFF
TRBJ2-1	TRBV12-3/TRBV12-4	CASSTGYNEQFF
TRBJ2-1	TRBV12-3/TRBV12-4	CASSVLPGGPGNEQFF
TRBJ2-1	TRBV3-1	CASSQDREGLINEQFF
TRBJ2-1	TRBV6-1	CASSLGQGGNEQFF
TRBJ2-1	TRBV12-5	CASGLVRTPTVDEQFF
TRBJ2-1	TRBV7-6	CASTDGTSGNVGNEQFF
TRBJ1-3	TRBV29-1	CSVAGGLNSGNTIYF
TRBJ2-5	TRBV29-1	CSVRRGASGGLGETQYF
TRBJ2-1	TRBV5-6	CASSLSALYNEQFF
TRBJ2-7	TRBV7-2	CASSPRGGLTYEQYF
TRBJ2-7	TRBV20-1	CSQTGEGRGFYEQYF
TRBJ1-5	TRBV11-2	CASSLDPRGNQPQHF
TRBJ2-1	TRBV4-1	CASTKQENTYNEQFF
TRBJ2-7	TRBV6-5	CASSYGGHYEQYF
TRBJ1-1	TRBV20-1	CSARDRGHTEAFF
TRBJ2-5	TRBV20-1	CSAEESETQYF
TRBJ1-2	TRBV5-6	CASSETRDVHYGYTF
TRBJ1-6	TRBV27	CASSFLSAPSPLHF
TRBJ2-3	TRBV4-1	CASSQEGGPSTDTQYF
TRBJ2-4	TRBV12-3/TRBV12-4	CASSAGGPLAKNIQYF
TRBJ1-1	TRBV7-9	CASGRTDTEAFF
TRBJ2-5	TRBV6-5	CASSSTDHGWETQYF
TRBJ2-2	TRBV20-1	CSARDLTSGANTGELFF
TRBJ2-5	TRBV9	CASSISTGQETQYF
TRBJ2-1	TRBV20-1	CSAWGVGAGGTYNEQFF
TRBJ2-2	TRBV7-9	CASSFWHMNTGELFF
TRBJ1-2	TRBV25-1	CASSVGRDGYTF
TRBJ2-7	TRBV29-1	CSATGADTYEQYF
TRBJ1-4	TRBV20-1	CSASDPTNEKLFF
TRBJ2-5	TRBV2	CASIVQGSAYKETQYF
TRBJ1-1	TRBV19	CASSNPGGTEAFF
TRBJ1-1	TRBV5-4	CASGSENTEAFF
TRBJ1-5	TRBV24-1	CATSDHNSGPRYSNQPQHF
TRBJ2-1	TRBV20-1	CSARRPTSYNEQFF
TRBJ2-7	TRBV5-1	CASSLNRDRDYEQYF
TRBJ2-2	TRBV29-1	CSVEFGGRGTGELFF
TRBJ2-3	TRBV7-3	CASSPELGGIGTDTQYF
TRBJ2-1	TRBV6-5	CASSYSLAGGPRGEQFF
TRBJ2-7	TRBV15	CATSRGASYEQYF
TRBJ2-1	TRBV19	CASSIDSGQGPYNEQFF
TRBJ2-1	TRBV3-1	CASSQEPGTSGASSYNEQFF
TRBJ2-3	TRBV20-1	CSLQAGTTTDTQYF